The 7 T cell receptor beta chains reported below all come from one sample, sequenced in a study of PD-1 blockade in classical Hodgkin lymphoma. All trial patients relapsed after autologous stem cell transplantation. The assay was immunoSEQ multiplex PCR, and TCRdb's table has in-frame clones only and misses some. The sample shows 35,000 to 45,000 clones, about 90% of them seen only once. The source material was peripheral blood mononuclear cells (PBMCs), sampled before the second cycle of nivolumab. All receptors come from a human donor with classical Hodgkin lymphoma.

The V gene is TRBV29-1, the J gene TRBJ1-4; D remains ambiguous. From germline, CDR1 is SQVTM and CDR2 ANQGSEA. V lost 5 bases, J lost 3 bases, and 10 bases lay in between. The CDR3 contains 13 residues. CDR3 sequence: CSVLGSANEKLFF. Written as DNA, the CDR3 is TGCAGCGTTCTCGGATCAGCTAATGAAAAACTGTTTTTT.

The chain has TRBV6-5 and TRBJ1-5, with 7 bases fitting TRBD1. The CDR3 covers 13 residues. The V and J ends lost 7 bases and 6 bases, in that order; junction bases with no gene match: 6. Germline assignment: CDR1 MNHEY and CDR2 SVGAGI. CDR3: CASTTGESQPQHF. Written as DNA, the CDR3 is TGTGCCAGCACTACAGGGGAGAGTCAGCCCCAGCATTTT.

The rearrangement links TRBV23-1 to TRBJ2-1; 13 bases align to TRBD2. TRBV23-1 is an ORF, with its function uncertain. The ends lost 8 bases at V and 6 bases at J; junction bases unmatched: 22. CDR3 length: 20 amino acids. The CDR3 sequence: CASGKRRTSGRKEMGNEQFF. The CDR3 nucleotides read TGCGCCAGCGGTAAACGGAGGACTAGCGGGAGAAAGGAGATGGGCAATGAGCAGTTCTTC.

The chain links TRBV28 to TRBJ1-2; D is unclear. The CDR3 extends over 12 amino acids. Trimming cost V 6 bases and J 0 bases, with 5 bases left between them. Germline V gene sequence: CDR1 MDHEN, CDR2 SYDVKM. CDR3 in amino acids: CASRTSNYGYTF. In nucleotides, the CDR3 is TGTGCCAGCAGGACCTCTAACTATGGCTACACCTTC.

The chain couples TRBV14 to TRBJ1-6; TRBD1 matches 7 bases. V trimming: 2 bases; J trimming: 7 bases; junction bases outside the gene matches: 11. This CDR3 is built from 17 residues. Germline V gene lookup returns CDR1 SGHDN and CDR2 FVKESK. CDR3 coding DNA: TGTGCCAGCAGCCAAATATTTACAGGGGTCGCGAATTCACCCCTCCACTTT. Translation: CASSQIFTGVANSPLHF. Full variable domain (outside the CDR3, taken from reference TRBV14 and TRBJ1-6): EAGVTQFPSHSVIEKGQTVTLRCDPISGHDNLYWYRRVMGKEIKFLLHFVKESKQDESGMPNNRFLAERTGGTYSTLKVQPAELEDSGVYFCASSQIFTGVANSPLHFGNGTRLTVT.

The chain employs TRBV7-9 and TRBJ1-2, with D unclear. In germline, CDR1 is SEHNR, CDR2 FQNEAQ (reference sequence). Between the trimmed V and J ends, which lost 1 base and 7 bases, there was a span of 10 bases. CDR3 size: 13 residues. Here the CDR3 DNA reads TGTGCCAGCAGCTTAGAAGGGTTTGGTGGCTACACCTTC. Its translation: CASSLEGFGGYTF.

This sequence joins TRBV9 and TRBJ2-1; 10 bases align to TRBD2. The CDR3 runs to 18 residues. The germline CDR1 and CDR2 sequences are SGDLS and YYNGEE. The J segment lost 8 bases and the V segment lost 3 bases, leaving 17 bases of the junction unmatched. CDR3 in DNA: TGTGCCAGCAGCGAGAACAGGGAAACGAGACTAGCGGGTTATGAGCAGTTCTTC. Amino acid sequence: CASSENRETRLAGYEQFF. The full variable domain, in which reference TRBV9 and TRBJ2-1 provide the parts outside the CDR3, is DSGVTQTPKHLITATGQRVTLRCSPRSGDLSVYWYQQSLDQGLQFLIQYYNGEERAKGNILERFSAQQFPDLHSELNLSSLELGDSALYFCASSENRETRLAGYEQFFGPGTRLTVL.